This T cell receptor (beta chain) stems from a study of cytomegalovirus exposure and HLA in healthy donors (TCRdb year 2017). About the investigation overall: According to an earlier analysis of 587 of the donors, about 180 million T cells yielded 120 million or so unique TCR beta sequences and 276 Gb of sequence data. An early release covering just under 650 HLA-typed donors comprised about 300 gigabases of sequencing data and tens of millions of unique TCR sequences. The genetic ancestry cluster associated with self-reported Caucasian donors included over 80% of the roughly 360 genotyped donors. The study was designed to test whether signatures of past pathogen exposure could be identified by cataloging public T cell receptors. The study profiled the T cell repertoires of under 700 subjects by immunosequencing and related them to cytomegalovirus serostatus. Along with the roughly 670-subject first cohort, a separate validation cohort of around 120 different subjects was used. To predict cytomegalovirus infection status, the study combined high-throughput TCR immunosequencing, statistical association of individual TCRs with disease status, and machine learning. In a later analysis, previously published TCR beta repertoires from 550 to 750 donors were re-analyzed and high-resolution HLA genotyping was added so that TCR occurrence patterns could be studied. The later analysis used no new phenotypic data to find candidate immune exposures, relying instead on TCR beta sequences and their occurrence across donors. To decide whether each TCR beta V gene segment behaved as functional or pseudogenic, an earlier analysis of some 570 of the donors relied on high-throughput TCR beta sequencing. Donor age, sex, ethnicity and CMV serostatus were collected together with the repertoire data. In a later genetic analysis, genome-wide SNP genotypes for about three fifths of the roughly 670 donors were used, and that subset was treated as a discovery cohort. All discovery cohort repertoires had been generated on a single sequencing platform. HLA typing covered class I and class II loci at four-digit resolution. The number of typed donors differed by locus: about 620-630 for A, B, C, DRB1 and DQB1; 522 for DQA1; around 610 for DPA1; and about 450 for DPB1. A handful of DR-DQ haplotypes were treated as single units for association and clustering because of strong linkage in the cohort. Among roughly 370 genotyped donors of the cohort, an average of approximately 240,000 unique TCR beta nucleotide sequences were sequenced per donor, roughly a sixth of them non-productive. Paper-wide results and their limitations: In vitro tests confirmed that three of the cytomegalovirus-associated TCR beta chains recognize cytomegalovirus antigens. In a later analysis, HLA-associated TCR beta chains showed more clonal expansion and lower generation probabilities than non-associated chains that were equally common. In a later analysis, several top co-occurrence clusters were reported to appear linked to parvovirus B19, influenza, CMV and Epstein-Barr virus. While some public TCRs were present in many individuals, most TCR sequences turned up only very rarely across donors. Because counts were too low, seventeen rarely observed V segments, including chromosome 9 orphons, were left out of the earlier analysis of some 640 of the donors. A further reported finding was that TCR beta sequences accurately predicted the HLA-A and HLA-B alleles for most subjects in the first cohort. Linkage disequilibrium might explain the correlated functional status among segregating V segments, but an unknown experimental factor could not be excluded. A cluster of highly shared sequence variants was judged likely to be a technical artifact of the sequencing pipeline. Because HLA typing was missing for some donors at each locus, association tests included only the typed subset. Because the 87-base-pair reads could not distinguish some IMGT-functional V segments, including TRBV6-2 and TRBV6-3, those segments were excluded. According to a later genetic analysis, donors in an Asian-associated ancestry cluster had fewer N-insertions in productive TCRs than the approximately 610-donor mean. A total of 150 to 200 TCR beta chains were listed by the study as associated with cytomegalovirus. An earlier analysis of around 540 of the donors showed that most TCR beta V segments appeared in productive rearrangements either about 90% or about 30% of the time, which broadly matched IMGT annotations. A later analysis found that most CMV-associated TCR beta chains appeared HLA-restricted, with HLA associations seemingly driven largely by CMV exposure. Cytomegalovirus status was reported to be diagnosed by the classifier with high specificity and sensitivity in both the original and validation cohorts. According to a later analysis, TCR association rates differed among HLA loci, with DRB1 alleles showing the most associated TCRs and HLA-C alleles showing the fewest. An association between a missense DCLRE1C variant and V-gene and J-gene trimming of TCR beta chains was found in a later genetic analysis and replicated in an independent cohort. It was suggested by the authors that the approach could potentially be generalized to other disease states and immunological phenotypes. The only immune exposure information available for the cohort was CMV serostatus. When HLA alleles, especially DR and DQ, strongly co-occurred, attributing TCR associations to individual alleles was difficult. In a later analysis, about 17,000 TCR beta sequences were associated with specific HLA alleles at a false discovery rate of 0.05. The cohort was sequenced for TCR beta chains only, and without alpha or paired-chain data the features that could be detected were limited. The presence/absence analyses assumed that sequencing depth was roughly uniform across donors, and that assumption may not be true.

V trim: 7 bases; J trim: 6 bases; unmatched bases: 4. The CDR3 measures 13 amino acids from cysteine to phenylalanine. Only CDR3 DNA is held: 39 bases, read in frame from base 1. CDR1 and CDR2 (MNHEY, SVGAGI) derive from the germline V gene. Library preparation was by the immunoSEQ multiplex PCR assay. For the multiplex PCR, a mixture combining 60 forward primers for TCR Vbeta segments and 13 reverse primers for TCR Jbeta segments was used. A multiplex PCR assay on genomic DNA amplified the CDR3 region of rearranged TCR beta genes. The amplified TCR beta libraries were sequenced on the Illumina HiSeq System as 87-base-pair reads. Per the authors' processing: A later analysis tallied 70 million to 100 million unique TCR beta chains across the 600 to 700 repertoires, and approximately 9.9 million of those chains were shared by two or more donors. To remove PCR and sequencing errors, raw reads were error-corrected and collapsed into unique sequences using a nearest-neighbor algorithm that merged closely related sequences. V, D and J gene segments were assigned by aligning CDR3 sequences to IMGT reference sequences. For a sequence to be retained, a match of at least six nucleotides to both a V gene segment and a J gene segment was required. A rearrangement was called productive if the CDR3 had no stop codons and remained in frame with V and J, and every other rearrangement was called non-productive. CDR3 was defined by IMGT convention, running from the second conserved V-encoded cysteine to the conserved J-encoded phenylalanine. In an earlier analysis of 500 to 650 of the donors, sequences lacking an unambiguous match to a single V gene segment were excluded. An earlier analysis of 500 to 600 of the donors classified V segments as functional when productive rearrangements were above 56.7% and as segregating when the standard deviation between donors was above 5%. A statistical classification framework was built to diagnose cytomegalovirus status from the catalog of TCR beta chain sequences. A later analysis assigned V and J genes by comparing TCR nucleotide sequences with IMGT/GENE-DB human TR gene sequences. In a later analysis, CDR3 sequences and most-parsimonious VDJ recombination scenarios were assigned using the TCRdist pipeline. A later analysis defined each TCR beta chain by its CDR3 amino acid sequence plus V-gene family, and excluded reads lacking a unique V-gene family. To address suspected cross-contamination and a sequencing artifact, a later analysis removed approximately 590 highly shared, low-generation-probability nucleotide sequences. In a later analysis, a clonal expansion index for each public chain was calculated from normalized within-repertoire ranks of inferred template counts. Generation probabilities in a later analysis came from a VDJ recombination model fitted to out-of-frame rearrangements, and those results were checked against IGoR. In a later analysis, hypergeometric tests were used to score TCR-TCR, TCR-HLA and TCR-CMV co-occurrence, with a repertoire-size bias correction applied to TCR pairs. To estimate false discovery rates, a later analysis permuted the HLA or CMV assignments 20 times. In a later analysis, co-occurring TCRs were grouped using DBSCAN, and TCRdist sequence similarity was added for clustering within HLA-allele-positive subsets. Co-occurrence clustering excluded repertoires with fewer than 30,000 or more than 120,000 public chains, plus five with anomalous nucleotide sharing. TCRdb took over this immuneACCESS table, retaining in-frame rearrangements with V and J assigned. Such tables are incomplete; in checked studies, under half of the missing clones stem from an unresolved V gene, and the remainder is unexplained. D and trimming were read from the DNA, whereas the V and J calls and clone size are those reported in that table. For this sample there are 73,000 or so clones; roughly 77% appear just once. The ten largest clones capture 6% to 7.5% of the sample.

As for this clone: Its binding antigen is unknown. The input lacks base qualities; no much larger clone sits a single base away.

The cohort comprised 550 to 700 healthy bone marrow donors. At the time of sampling, all cohort members were nominally healthy, though unrecorded immune exposures were likely present. Of the 610 or so cohort members, about 280 had positive CMV serostatus and about 330 had negative CMV serostatus, and CMV serostatus was not recorded for the donor. A peripheral blood sample was provided by each donor, and peripheral blood mononuclear cells were used for TCR beta sequencing. Genomic DNA extraction from the blood cell samples was performed with the Qiagen DNeasy Blood Extraction Kit. The sequence joins TRBV6-5 to TRBJ1-5; 9 central bases correspond to TRBD1. Sequences were obtained from PBMCs. This receptor was obtained from a human donor in good health. In nucleotides, the sequence is TGTGCCAGCACGACAGGGGGACGTCAGCCCCAGCATTTT. The encoded protein is CASTTGGRQPQHF.